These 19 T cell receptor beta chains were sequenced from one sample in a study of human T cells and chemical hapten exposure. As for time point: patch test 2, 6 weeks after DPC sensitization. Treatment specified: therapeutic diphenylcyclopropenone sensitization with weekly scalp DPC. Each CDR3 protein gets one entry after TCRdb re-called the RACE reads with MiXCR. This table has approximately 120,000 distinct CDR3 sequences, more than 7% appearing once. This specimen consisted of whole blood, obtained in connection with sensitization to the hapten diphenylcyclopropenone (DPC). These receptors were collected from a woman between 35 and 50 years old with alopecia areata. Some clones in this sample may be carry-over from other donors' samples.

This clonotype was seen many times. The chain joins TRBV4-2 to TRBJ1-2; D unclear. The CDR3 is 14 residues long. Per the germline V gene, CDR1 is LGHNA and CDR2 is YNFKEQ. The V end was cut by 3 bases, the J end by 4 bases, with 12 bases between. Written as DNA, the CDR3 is TGTGCCAGCAGCCATGATACAGCCCTCTATGGCTACACCTTC. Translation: CASSHDTALYGYTF.

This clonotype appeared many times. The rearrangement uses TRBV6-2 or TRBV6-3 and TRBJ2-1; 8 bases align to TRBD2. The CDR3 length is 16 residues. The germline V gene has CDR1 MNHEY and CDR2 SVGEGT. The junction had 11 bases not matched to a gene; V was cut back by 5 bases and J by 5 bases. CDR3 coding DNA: TGTGCCAGCAGTAAAGAGGGCGGGGGGAACAACAATGAGCAGTTCTTC. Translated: CASSKEGGGNNNEQFF.

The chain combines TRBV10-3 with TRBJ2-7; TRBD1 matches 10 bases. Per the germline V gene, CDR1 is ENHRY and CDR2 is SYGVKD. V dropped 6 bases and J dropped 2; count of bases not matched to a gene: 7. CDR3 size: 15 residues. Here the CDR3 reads CAIRDRDRGTYEQYF. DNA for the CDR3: TGTGCCATCAGGGACCGGGACAGGGGAACCTACGAGCAGTACTTC.

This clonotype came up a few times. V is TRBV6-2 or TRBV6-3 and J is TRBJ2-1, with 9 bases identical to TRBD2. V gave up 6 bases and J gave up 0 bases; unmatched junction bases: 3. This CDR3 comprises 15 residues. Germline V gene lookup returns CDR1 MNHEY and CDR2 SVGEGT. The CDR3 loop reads CASSQRGASYNEQFF. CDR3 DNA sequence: TGTGCCAGCAGCCAGCGGGGGGCCTCCTACAATGAGCAGTTCTTC.

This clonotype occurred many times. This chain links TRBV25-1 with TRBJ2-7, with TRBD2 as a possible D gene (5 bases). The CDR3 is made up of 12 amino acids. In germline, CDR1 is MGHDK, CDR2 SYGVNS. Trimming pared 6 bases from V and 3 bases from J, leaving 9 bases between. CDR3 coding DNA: TGTGCCAGCAGAGGAGAGGGCTACGAGCAGTACTTC. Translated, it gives CASRGEGYEQYF.

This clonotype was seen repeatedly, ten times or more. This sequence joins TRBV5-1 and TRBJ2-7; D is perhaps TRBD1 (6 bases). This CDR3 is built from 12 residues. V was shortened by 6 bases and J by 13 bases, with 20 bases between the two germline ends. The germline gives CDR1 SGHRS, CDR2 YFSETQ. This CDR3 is CASKAGAGFEYF. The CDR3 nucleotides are TGCGCCAGCAAAGCAGGGGCAGGGTTTGAATACTTC.

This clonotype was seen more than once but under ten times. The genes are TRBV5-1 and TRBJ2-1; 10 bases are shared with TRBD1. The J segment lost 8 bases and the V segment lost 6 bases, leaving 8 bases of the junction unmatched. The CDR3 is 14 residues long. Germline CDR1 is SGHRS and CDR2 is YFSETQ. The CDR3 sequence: CASTLGTGAHEQFF. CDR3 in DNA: TGCGCCAGCACCCTCGGGACAGGGGCCCATGAGCAGTTCTTC.

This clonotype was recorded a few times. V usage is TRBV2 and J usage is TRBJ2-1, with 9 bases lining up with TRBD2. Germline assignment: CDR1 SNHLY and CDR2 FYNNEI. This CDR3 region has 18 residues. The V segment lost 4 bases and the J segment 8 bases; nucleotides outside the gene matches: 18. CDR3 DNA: TGTGCCAGCAGTGTGGCAGAAGCGGGGGGCCTCACTGGGGATGAGCAGTTCTTC. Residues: CASSVAEAGGLTGDEQFF.

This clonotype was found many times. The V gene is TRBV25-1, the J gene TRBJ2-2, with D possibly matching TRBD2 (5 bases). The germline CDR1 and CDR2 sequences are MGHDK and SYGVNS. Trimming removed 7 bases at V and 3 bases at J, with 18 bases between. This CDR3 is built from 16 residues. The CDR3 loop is CASNAAGSSDTGELFF. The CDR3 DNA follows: TGTGCCAGCAATGCCGCGGGCAGCTCGGACACCGGGGAGCTGTTTTTT. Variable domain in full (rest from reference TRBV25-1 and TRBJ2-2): EADIYQTPRYLVIGTGKKITLECSQTMGHDKMYWYQQDPGMELHLIHYSYGVNSTEKGDLSSESTVSRIRTEHFPLTLESARPSHTSQYLCASNAAGSSDTGELFFGEGSRLTVL.

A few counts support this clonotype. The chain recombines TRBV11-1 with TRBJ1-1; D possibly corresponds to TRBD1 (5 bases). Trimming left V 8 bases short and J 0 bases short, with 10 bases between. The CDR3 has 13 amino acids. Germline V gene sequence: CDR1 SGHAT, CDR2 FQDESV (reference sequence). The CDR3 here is CASSRVMNTEAFF. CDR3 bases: TGTGCCAGCTCCAGGGTGATGAACACTGAAGCTTTCTTT.

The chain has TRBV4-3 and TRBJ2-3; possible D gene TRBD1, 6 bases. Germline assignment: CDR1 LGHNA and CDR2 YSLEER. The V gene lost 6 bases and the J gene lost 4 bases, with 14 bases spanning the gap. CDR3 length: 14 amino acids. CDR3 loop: CASSSQGRSDTQYF. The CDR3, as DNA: TGCGCCAGCAGTAGCCAGGGGAGATCAGATACGCAGTATTTT.

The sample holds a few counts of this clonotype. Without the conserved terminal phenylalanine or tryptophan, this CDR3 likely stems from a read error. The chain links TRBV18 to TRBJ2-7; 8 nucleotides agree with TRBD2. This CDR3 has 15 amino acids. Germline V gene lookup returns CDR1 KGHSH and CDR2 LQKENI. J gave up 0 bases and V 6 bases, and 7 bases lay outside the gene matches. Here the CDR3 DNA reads TGTGCCAGCTCCGCACTAGCGGACAGCTCCTACGAGCAGTACCTC. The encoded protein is CASSALADSSYEQYL.

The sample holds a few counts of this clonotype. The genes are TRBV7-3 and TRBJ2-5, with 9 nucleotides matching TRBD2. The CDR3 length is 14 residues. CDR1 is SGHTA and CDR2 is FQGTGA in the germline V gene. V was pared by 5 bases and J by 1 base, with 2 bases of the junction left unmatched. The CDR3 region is CASSIAGAQETQYF. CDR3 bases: TGTGCCAGCAGCATAGCGGGGGCCCAAGAGACCCAGTACTTC.

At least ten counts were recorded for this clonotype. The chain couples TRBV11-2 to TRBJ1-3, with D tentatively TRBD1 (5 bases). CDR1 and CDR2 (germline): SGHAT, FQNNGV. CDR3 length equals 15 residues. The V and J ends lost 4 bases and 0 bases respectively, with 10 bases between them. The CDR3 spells CASSYTDTSGNTIYF. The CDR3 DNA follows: TGTGCCAGCAGCTATACGGACACCTCTGGAAACACCATATATTTT.

This chain's CDR3 is CASSRRQGIGYNQPQHF. CDR3 nucleotides: TGTGCCAGCAGTCGCCGACAGGGGATCGGATACAATCAGCCCCAGCATTTT. The chain couples TRBV28 to TRBJ1-5, with 8 nucleotides matching TRBD1. Losses at the gene ends were 5 bases for V and 3 bases for J; bases not matched to a gene: 12. Germline CDR1 is MDHEN and CDR2 is SYDVKM. There are 17 residues in the CDR3.

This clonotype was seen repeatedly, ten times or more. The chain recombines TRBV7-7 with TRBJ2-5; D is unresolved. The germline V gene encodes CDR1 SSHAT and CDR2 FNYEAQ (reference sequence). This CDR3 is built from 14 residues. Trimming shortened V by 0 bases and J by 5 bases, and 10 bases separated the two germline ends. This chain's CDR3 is CASSLAAGSETQYF. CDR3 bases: TGTGCCAGCAGCTTAGCGGCAGGTTCGGAGACCCAGTACTTC.

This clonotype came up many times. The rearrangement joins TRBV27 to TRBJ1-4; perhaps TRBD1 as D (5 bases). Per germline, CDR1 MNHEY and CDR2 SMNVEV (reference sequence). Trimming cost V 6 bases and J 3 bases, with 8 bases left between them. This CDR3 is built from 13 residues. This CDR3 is CASSRVANEKLFF. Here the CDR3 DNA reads TGTGCCAGCAGCAGGGTTGCTAATGAAAAACTGTTTTTT.

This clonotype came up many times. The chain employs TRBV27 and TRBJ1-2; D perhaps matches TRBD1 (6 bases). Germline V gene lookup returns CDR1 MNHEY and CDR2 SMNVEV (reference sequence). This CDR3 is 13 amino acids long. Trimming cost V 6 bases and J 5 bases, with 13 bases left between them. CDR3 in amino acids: CASRETGSYGYTF. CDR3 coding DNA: TGTGCCAGCAGGGAAACAGGGTCTTATGGCTACACCTTC.

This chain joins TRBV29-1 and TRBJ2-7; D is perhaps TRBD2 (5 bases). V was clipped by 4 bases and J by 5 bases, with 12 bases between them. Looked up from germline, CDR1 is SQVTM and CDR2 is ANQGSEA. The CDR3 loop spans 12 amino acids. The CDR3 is CSVVEGRNEQYF. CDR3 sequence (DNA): TGCAGCGTTGTCGAGGGTCGGAACGAGCAGTACTTC.